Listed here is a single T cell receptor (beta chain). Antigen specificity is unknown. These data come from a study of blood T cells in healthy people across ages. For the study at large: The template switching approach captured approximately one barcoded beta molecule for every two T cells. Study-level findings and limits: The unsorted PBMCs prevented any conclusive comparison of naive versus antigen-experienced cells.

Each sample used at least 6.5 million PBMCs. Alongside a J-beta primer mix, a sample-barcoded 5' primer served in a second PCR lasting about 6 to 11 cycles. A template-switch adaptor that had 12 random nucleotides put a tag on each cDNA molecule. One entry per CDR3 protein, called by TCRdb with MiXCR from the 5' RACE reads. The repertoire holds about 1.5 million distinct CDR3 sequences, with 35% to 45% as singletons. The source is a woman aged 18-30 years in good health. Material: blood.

CDR3: CAISDSDSYNEQFF. The DNA of the CDR3 is TGTGCCATCAGTGACAGTGACTCCTACAATGAGCAGTTCTTC. The chain carries TRBV10-3 and TRBJ2-1; D is unresolved. V was shortened by 3 bases and J by 0 bases, with 6 bases between the two germline ends. Looked up from germline, CDR1 is ENHRY and CDR2 is SYGVKD. There are 14 residues in the CDR3.